The clone carrying this TCR beta chain was detected a few times. This entry is derived from a study of blood T cells in healthy people across ages. Per the germline V gene, CDR1 is LGHDT and CDR2 is YNNKEL (reference sequence). This CDR3 region has 14 residues. The V gene lost 3 bases and the J gene lost 7 bases, with 13 bases spanning the gap. A second PCR of about 6 to 11 cycles used a sample-barcoded 5' primer and a J-beta primer mix. TCRdb ran MiXCR on the 5' RACE reads and lists one entry per CDR3 protein. The table records hundreds of thousands of distinct CDR3 sequences, roughly 21% of them present only once.

The chain couples TRBV3-1 to TRBJ1-3; tentatively, D is TRBD1 (5 bases). The TCR sequence derives from a man aged 65 to 79 in good health. The sample comprised blood. This chain's CDR3 is CASSQEGLGNTIYF. As DNA, the CDR3 is TGTGCCAGCAGCCAGGAGGGGCTGGGGAACACCATATATTTT. The complete variable domain, with remaining parts taken from reference TRBV3-1 and TRBJ1-3, reads DTAVSQTPKYLVTQMGNDKSIKCEQNLGHDTMYWYKQDSKKFLKIMFSYNNKELIINETVPNRFSPKSPDKAHLNLHINSLELGDSAVYFCASSQEGLGNTIYFGEGSWLTVV.